The 32 T cell receptor beta chains listed next were all sequenced from one sample in a study of identical twins. TCRdb called the 5' RACE reads again in MiXCR, with one record for every CDR3 protein. The sample records a few hundred thousand distinct CDR3 sequences, nearly 10% being singletons. These data were also filed under a second study, of yellow fever vaccine responses in identical twins.

The sequenced sample was PBMCs. The source is a woman aged 18 to 35 in good health.

This clonotype showed up just a few times. V is TRBV5-1 and J is TRBJ2-1; TRBD2 matches 7 bases. Unmatched junction bases numbered 6, after V lost 2 bases and J lost 1 base. CDR1 and CDR2 from the germline V gene are SGHRS and YFSETQ. This CDR3 spans 16 amino acids. CDR3 sequence (DNA): TGCGCCAGCAGCTTCGGGACTATTCCTTCCTACAATGAGCAGTTCTTC. Translating gives CASSFGTIPSYNEQFF.

The chain recombines TRBV12-3 or TRBV12-4 with TRBJ2-7; D perhaps matches TRBD2 (6 bases). V was pared by 8 bases and J by 7 bases, with 15 bases between. The CDR3 runs 12 residues. Here the CDR3 DNA reads TGTGCCAGCGGGCAGGGACTGAGGGAGCAGTACTTC. This sequence encodes CASGQGLREQYF.

This clonotype was recorded a few times. V and J are TRBV12-3 or TRBV12-4 and TRBJ2-7; no clear D gene. The V end was cut by 5 bases, the J end by 6 bases, with 11 bases between. The CDR3 loop spans 12 amino acids. Written as DNA, the CDR3 is TGTGCCAGCAGTGAATTATCATTCGAGCAGTACTTC. Amino acids: CASSELSFEQYF.

This clonotype was seen only a few times. This chain links TRBV6-1 with TRBJ1-4; D gene unclear. V was shortened by 7 bases and J by 5 bases, with 14 bases between the two germline ends. This CDR3 has 14 amino acids. Germline V gene lookup returns CDR1 MNHNS and CDR2 SASEGT. The CDR3 DNA reads as TGTGCCAGCAAACTGGCCACCCTGAATGAAAAACTGTTTTTT. Residues: CASKLATLNEKLFF.

The V gene is TRBV28, the J gene TRBJ2-3; 9 positions agree with TRBD1. Trimming removed 3 bases from V and 4 bases from J; junction bases left unmatched: 8. CDR1 is MDHEN, CDR2 SYDVKM, per germline. The CDR3 is 16 amino acids. The CDR3 nucleotides are TGTGCCAGCAGTTTTCCCCACCGGACAGGGGCAGATACGCAGTATTTT. Translation gives CASSFPHRTGADTQYF.

This clonotype was observed many times. The chain uses TRBV5-1 and TRBJ2-2; weak D call: TRBD1 (5 bases). The germline CDR1 and CDR2 sequences are SGHRS and YFSETQ. Trimming pared 4 bases from V and 0 bases from J, leaving 10 bases between. CDR3 length equals 15 residues. CDR3 amino acids: CASSHRFANTGELFF. In nucleotides, the CDR3 is TGCGCCAGCAGCCACAGGTTCGCGAACACCGGGGAGCTGTTTTTT. Based on the CDR3 plus reference TRBV5-1 and TRBJ2-2, the full variable domain is KAGVTQTPRYLIKTRGQQVTLSCSPISGHRSVSWYQQTPGQGLQFLFEYFSETQRNKGNFPGRFSGRQFSNSRSEMNVSTLELGDSALYLCASSHRFANTGELFFGEGSRLTVL.

DNA for the CDR3: TGTGCCAGCAGTGCCGGGACTAGCCACAATGAGCAGTTCTTC. This codes for CASSAGTSHNEQFF. This chain uses TRBV6-4 with TRBJ2-1; 9 bases fit TRBD2. After removal of 4 bases from V and 5 bases from J, the junction contained 3 bases not matched to a gene. CDR1 is MRHNA, CDR2 SNTAGT, per germline. This CDR3 spans 14 amino acids.

In this sample, this clonotype turned up a few times. The chain couples TRBV20-1 to TRBJ1-2; possible D gene TRBD1, 6 bases. Germline CDR1 is DFQATT and CDR2 is SNEGSKA (reference sequence). The CDR3 runs 14 residues. Trimming stripped 5 bases from V and 8 bases from J, with 21 bases between. CDR3 DNA: TGCAGTGCTCCGAGGGACAAGGTCTTGTTCGGCTACACCTTC. This encodes CSAPRDKVLFGYTF.

This chain connects TRBV4-3 to TRBJ2-1; 7 positions match TRBD2. With 0 bases clipped from V and 6 bases from J, the junction kept 8 bases outside the gene matches. This CDR3 region has 16 residues. In germline, CDR1 is LGHNA, CDR2 YSLEER. CDR3 sequence reads: CASSQDTGTIRNEQFF. As DNA, the CDR3 is TGCGCCAGCAGCCAAGATACCGGGACTATCCGCAATGAGCAGTTCTTC.

This clonotype was recorded many times. V gene TRBV12-3 or TRBV12-4 combines with J gene TRBJ2-1; 8 bases are shared with TRBD2. J gave up 12 bases and V 7 bases, and 11 bases lay outside the gene matches. The CDR3 is 13 residues long. CDR3 sequence: CASTPHTSGRQFF. Written as DNA, the CDR3 is TGTGCCAGCACTCCTCATACTAGCGGACGGCAGTTCTTC.

In regard to this clonotype: The junction departs from the called germline gene at one end, perhaps through a read error. This chain uses TRBV12-3 or TRBV12-4 with TRBJ2-3, with 11 positions matching TRBD2. The length of the CDR3 is 14 residues. The CDR3 DNA is TGTGCCAGCAGTCTAGCGGGAGGCGAAGATACGCAGTATTTT. It is translated as CASSLAGGEDTQYF.

This clonotype was counted a few times. V and J are TRBV5-1 and TRBJ2-7, with D possibly matching TRBD1 (8 bases). From germline, CDR1 is SGHRS and CDR2 YFSETQ. The CDR3 has 20 amino acids. V lost 4 bases and J 4 bases, leaving 33 bases between the germline ends. CDR3 sequence: CASSQESTGVPSGPRYEQYF. The CDR3, as DNA: TGCGCCAGCAGCCAAGAATCGACAGGGGTGCCTAGCGGACCTCGGTACGAGCAGTACTTC.

Comments on this clonotype: Since a much larger clone is just one base distant, this may be a read error. Since the CDR3 does not end with the conserved phenylalanine or tryptophan, this likely comes from a read error. V usage is TRBV7-2 and J usage is TRBJ2-3; 10 positions agree with TRBD1. The CDR3 extends over 14 amino acids. Germline CDR1 reads SGHTA; CDR2 reads FQGNSA. Trimming cost V 5 bases and J 4 bases; bases outside gene matches: 3. The CDR3 DNA follows: TGTGCCAGCAGCCGAGGACAGGGGGCAGATACGCAGTATTTA. It yields the protein CASSRGQGADTQYL.

This clonotype was seen many times. The rearrangement links TRBV5-1 to TRBJ1-4; maybe TRBD1 (6 bases). Trimming took 4 bases from V and 6 from J, leaving 19 bases between them. Germline V CDR1 and CDR2: SGHRS, YFSETQ. The length of the CDR3 is 16 residues. The CDR3 DNA is TGCGCCAGCAGCCACGACAGGCGGAGGATCGATGAAAAACTGTTTTTT. Its protein is CASSHDRRRIDEKLFF.

This chain connects TRBV9 to TRBJ1-3, with D tentatively TRBD1 (6 bases). CDR1 is SGDLS, CDR2 YYNGEE, per germline. CDR3 length equals 16 residues. With 0 bases removed from V and 0 bases from J, the gap between germline ends came to 10 bases. CDR3 region: CASSVEDSYSGNTIYF. For the CDR3, the DNA is TGTGCCAGCAGCGTAGAGGACAGCTACTCTGGAAACACCATATATTTT.

This clonotype occurred many times. The rearrangement joins TRBV7-6 to TRBJ1-1; TRBD1 matches 7 bases. CDR3 length: 14 amino acids. Germline V gene data show CDR1 as SGHVS and CDR2 as FNYEAQ. Trimming took 0 bases from V and 4 from J; bases not matched to a gene: 2. The CDR3 region is CASSLAAGGTEAFF. The CDR3 nucleotides are TGTGCCAGCAGCTTAGCGGCAGGGGGCACTGAAGCTTTCTTT.

There are a few counts of this clonotype. V and J are TRBV5-1 and TRBJ1-1, with 7 bases lining up with TRBD1. The junction had 6 bases not matched to a gene; V was cut back by 4 bases and J by 3 bases. The CDR3 spans 14 residues. Germline-derived CDR1 and CDR2 are SGHRS and YFSETQ. The CDR3 DNA sequence: TGCGCCAGCAGCCGAAGGGACAGCCACACTGAAGCTTTCTTT. It yields the protein CASSRRDSHTEAFF.

This clonotype was seen repeatedly, ten times or more. The chain joins TRBV15 to TRBJ2-6; weak D call: TRBD1 (6 bases). Trimming pared 3 bases from V and 0 bases from J, leaving 12 bases between. CDR1 and CDR2 from the germline V gene are LNHNV and YYDKDF (reference sequence). The CDR3 runs 17 residues. CDR3 bases: TGTGCCACCAGCAGTCCACAGGGTTTCTCTGGGGCCAACGTCCTGACTTTC. It translates to CATSSPQGFSGANVLTF. The full variable domain, its missing parts supplied by reference TRBV15 and TRBJ2-6, is DAMVIQNPRYQVTQFGKPVTLSCSQTLNHNVMYWYQQKSSQAPKLLFHYYDKDFNNEADTPDNFQSRRPNTSFCFLDIRSPGLGDTAMYLCATSSPQGFSGANVLTFGAGSRLTVL.

The rearrangement links TRBV4-2 to TRBJ2-3; tentative D call: TRBD2 (7 bases). The V gene's germline CDR1 is LGHNA and CDR2 YNFKEQ. V was clipped by 0 bases and J by 6 bases, with 13 bases between them. There are 15 residues in the CDR3. The CDR3: CASSQEGGARDTQYF. The CDR3 DNA sequence: TGTGCCAGCAGCCAAGAAGGGGGGGCAAGGGATACGCAGTATTTT.

The chain joins TRBV11-3 to TRBJ2-1, with TRBD2 identical over 11 bases. V lost 5 bases to trimming and J lost 7 bases; unmatched junction nucleotides: 10. From germline, CDR1 is SGHNT and CDR2 YENEEA. CDR3 length: 16 residues. Written as DNA, the CDR3 is TGTGCCAGCAGCCTTAATAGCGGGGGGGCTCGGAATGAGCAGTTCTTC. Translating gives CASSLNSGGARNEQFF.

The genes are TRBV11-2 and TRBJ2-7; either TRBD1 or TRBD2 may fit D (5 bases each). The CDR3 covers 12 residues. The germline V and J ends were trimmed by 1 base and 9 bases, with 10 bases remaining between them. Germline V gene lookup returns CDR1 SGHAT and CDR2 FQNNGV. CDR3: CASSLGAGGQYF. The CDR3 coding sequence is TGTGCCAGCAGCTTAGGGGCTGGGGGGCAGTACTTC.

This clonotype was observed at least ten times. The V call is TRBV20-1, the J call TRBJ2-1; TRBD1 or TRBD2 may be the D gene (5 bases each). Germline values: CDR1 DFQATT, CDR2 SNEGSKA (reference sequence). The CDR3 totals 17 residues. V lost 0 bases, J lost 1 base, and 16 bases lay in between. CDR3 loop: CSARDGDDHYSYNEQFF. In DNA, the CDR3 is TGCAGTGCTAGAGATGGGGACGACCACTATTCCTACAATGAGCAGTTCTTC.

There are many counts of this clonotype. This chain joins TRBV15 and TRBJ1-4; D is undetermined. Between the trimmed V and J ends, which lost 0 bases and 6 bases, there was a span of 14 bases. Germline CDR1 and CDR2: LNHNV and YYDKDF (reference sequence). The CDR3 has 16 amino acids. CDR3 nucleotide sequence: TGTGCCACCAGCAGAGATGGCGGGCGGGGTTATGAAAAACTGTTTTTT. It is translated as CATSRDGGRGYEKLFF. The whole variable domain, remainder taken from reference TRBV15 and TRBJ1-4, is DAMVIQNPRYQVTQFGKPVTLSCSQTLNHNVMYWYQQKSSQAPKLLFHYYDKDFNNEADTPDNFQSRRPNTSFCFLDIRSPGLGDTAMYLCATSRDGGRGYEKLFFGSGTQLSVL.

This clonotype was found many times. V gene TRBV24-1 combines with J gene TRBJ2-7; D gene uncertain. Trimming took off 0 bases at V and 8 bases at J, with 4 bases between the two ends. This CDR3 has 11 residues. Germline CDR1 KGHDR, CDR2 SFDVKD. The CDR3 DNA reads TGTGCCACCAGTGATTTGACCAAGCAGTACTTC. Its protein is CATSDLTKQYF.

This clonotype was recorded at least ten times. V gene TRBV7-2 combines with J gene TRBJ2-1, with TRBD2 matching 7 bases. The V gene's germline CDR1 is SGHTA and CDR2 FQGNSA. This CDR3 is built from 15 residues. V lost 5 bases, J lost 7 bases, and 11 bases stayed unmatched. In nucleotides, the CDR3 is TGTGCCAGCAGCCTCGGACTAGGGGTTAAAAATGAGCAGTTCTTC. Amino acid sequence: CASSLGLGVKNEQFF.

This clonotype appeared many times. The chain recombines TRBV12-3 or TRBV12-4 with TRBJ2-1, with D possibly matching TRBD1 (6 bases). This CDR3 region has 15 residues. V was trimmed by 7 bases and J by 2 bases, leaving 15 bases between them. The CDR3 DNA reads TGTGCCAGCACCGTGGACAGCCTCACCTACAATGAGCAGTTCTTC. As protein: CASTVDSLTYNEQFF.

In this sample, this clonotype turned up a few times. The gene calls are TRBV9 and TRBJ2-2, with TRBD1 as a possible D gene (8 bases). V lost 3 bases and J 6 bases, leaving 15 bases between the germline ends. CDR1 SGDLS and CDR2 YYNGEE come from the germline V gene. The length of the CDR3 is 15 residues. The CDR3 spells CASSGRTGRAGELFF. In DNA form, the CDR3 reads TGTGCCAGCAGCGGAAGGACAGGGAGGGCCGGGGAGCTGTTTTTT.

Notes on this clonotype: A much larger clone lies a single base off, so this may be a read error. The CDR3 ends on some other residue instead of the conserved phenylalanine or tryptophan, so this is likely a read error. V gene TRBV3-1 combines with J gene TRBJ1-5; no reliable D call. The CDR3 contains 13 residues. V was clipped by 4 bases and J by 4 bases, with 8 bases between them. CDR1 and CDR2 (germline): LGHDT, YNNKEL (reference sequence). CDR3 residues: CASSPSLNQPQHS. CDR3 coding DNA: TGTGCCAGCAGCCCATCTTTAAATCAGCCCCAGCATTCT.

This clonotype was found many times. V is TRBV6-5 and J is TRBJ2-3; maybe TRBD1 (6 bases). V lost 3 bases and J lost 5, with 15 bases in between. Germline CDR1 MNHEY, CDR2 SVGAGI. CDR3 size: 15 residues. The chain's CDR3 is CASSYRPGVEDTQYF. The CDR3 nucleotides read TGTGCCAGCAGTTATCGTCCAGGGGTGGAAGATACGCAGTATTTT.

This clonotype has a handful of counts. The chain employs TRBV4-1 and TRBJ2-3; possible D gene TRBD2, 5 bases. There are 15 residues in the CDR3. Germline CDR1 reads MGHRA; CDR2 reads YSYEKL. V was clipped by 1 base and J by 4 bases, with 12 bases between them. The CDR3: CASSQVGDRADTQYF. As DNA, the CDR3 is TGCGCCAGCAGCCAAGTGGGAGATAGGGCAGATACGCAGTATTTT.

About this clonotype: A read error is possible here, since a much larger clone lies one base away. V is TRBV20-1 and J is TRBJ2-3; 12 nucleotides agree with TRBD2. Germline CDR1 reads DFQATT; CDR2 reads SNEGSKA (reference sequence). The CDR3 is 16 residues long. Written as DNA, the CDR3 is TGCTGTGTCTCTAGCGGGAGGGCCACACGCACAGATACGCAGTATTTT. Its protein is CCVSSGRATRTDTQYF.

The chain is built from TRBV15 and TRBJ1-1; D ambiguous. The germline CDR1 and CDR2 sequences are LNHNV and YYDKDF (reference sequence). The CDR3 is made up of 13 amino acids. V was trimmed by 1 base and J by 5 bases, leaving 8 bases between them. CDR3 nucleotides: TGTGCCACCAGCAGAGGGGAACGAACTGAAGCTTTCTTT. Its protein is CATSRGERTEAFF.